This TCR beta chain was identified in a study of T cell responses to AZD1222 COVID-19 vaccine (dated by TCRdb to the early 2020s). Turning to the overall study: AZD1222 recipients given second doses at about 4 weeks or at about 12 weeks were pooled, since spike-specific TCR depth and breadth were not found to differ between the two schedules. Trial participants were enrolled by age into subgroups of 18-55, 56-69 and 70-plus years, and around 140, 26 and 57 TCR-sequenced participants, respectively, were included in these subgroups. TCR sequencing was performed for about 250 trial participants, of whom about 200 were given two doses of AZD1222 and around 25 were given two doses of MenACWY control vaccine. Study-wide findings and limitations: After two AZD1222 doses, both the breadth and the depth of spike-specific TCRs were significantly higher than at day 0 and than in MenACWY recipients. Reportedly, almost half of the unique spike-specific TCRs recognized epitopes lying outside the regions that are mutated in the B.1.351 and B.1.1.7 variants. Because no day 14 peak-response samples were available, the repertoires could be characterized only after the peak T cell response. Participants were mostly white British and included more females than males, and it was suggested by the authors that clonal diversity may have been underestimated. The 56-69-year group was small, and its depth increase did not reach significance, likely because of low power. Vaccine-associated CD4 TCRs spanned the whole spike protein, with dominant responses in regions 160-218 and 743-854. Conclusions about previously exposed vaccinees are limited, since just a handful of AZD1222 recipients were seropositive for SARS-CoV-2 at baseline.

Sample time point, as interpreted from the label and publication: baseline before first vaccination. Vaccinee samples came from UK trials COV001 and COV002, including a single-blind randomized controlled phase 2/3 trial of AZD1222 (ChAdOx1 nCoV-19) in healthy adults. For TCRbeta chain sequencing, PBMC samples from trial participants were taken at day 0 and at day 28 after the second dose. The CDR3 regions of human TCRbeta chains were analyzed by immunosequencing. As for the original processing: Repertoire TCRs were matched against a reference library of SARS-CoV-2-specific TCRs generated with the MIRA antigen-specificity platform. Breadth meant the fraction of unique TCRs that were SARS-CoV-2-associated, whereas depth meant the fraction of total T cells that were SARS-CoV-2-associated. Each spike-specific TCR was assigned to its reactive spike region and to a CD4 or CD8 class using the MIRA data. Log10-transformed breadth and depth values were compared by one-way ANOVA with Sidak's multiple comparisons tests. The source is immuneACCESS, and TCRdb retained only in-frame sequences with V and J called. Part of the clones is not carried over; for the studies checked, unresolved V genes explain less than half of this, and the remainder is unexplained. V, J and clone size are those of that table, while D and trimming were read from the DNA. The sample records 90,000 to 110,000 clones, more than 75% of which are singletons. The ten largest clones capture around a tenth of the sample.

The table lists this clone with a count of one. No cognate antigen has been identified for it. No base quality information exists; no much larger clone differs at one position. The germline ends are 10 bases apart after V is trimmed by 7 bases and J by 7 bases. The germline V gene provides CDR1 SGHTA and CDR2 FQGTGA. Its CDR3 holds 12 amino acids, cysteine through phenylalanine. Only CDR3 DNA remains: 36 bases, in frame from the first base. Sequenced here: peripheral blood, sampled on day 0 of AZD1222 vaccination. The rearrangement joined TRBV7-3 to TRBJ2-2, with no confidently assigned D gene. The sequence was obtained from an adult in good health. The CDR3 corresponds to CASKIGFGELFF. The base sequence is TGTGCCAGCAAAATAGGGTTCGGGGAGCTGTTTTTT.